The 13 T cell receptor beta chains listed next were all sequenced from one sample in a study of molecular identifiers for immune sequencing clone quantification. TCRdb re-called the PCR reads through MiXCR, storing one row per CDR3 protein. There are about 510,000 distinct CDR3 sequences in the sample; around 23% occur only once, and 0.7% to 0.9% lies in the top ten. Sequences were obtained from naive CD8+ T cells from blood, with Jurkat cell RNA spiked in. Subset of the sample: FACS-sorted CD8+CD4-CCR7+CD45RA+ naive T cells. Receptor source: a human donor in good health. Some libraries in this study had Jurkat cell RNA spiked in.

Concerning this clonotype: Possible read error: a much larger clone is one base away. This chain links TRBV24-1 with TRBJ2-3; 9 positions agree with TRBD2. In germline, CDR1 is KGHDR, CDR2 SFDVKD. Trimming removed 11 bases from V and 5 bases from J; junction bases left unmatched: 7. This CDR3 has 13 residues. DNA for the CDR3: TGTGCCATCGGGACTAGCCTTGGAGATACGCAGTATTTT. This codes for CAIGTSLGDTQYF.

V and J are TRBV7-9 and TRBJ1-4; 7 positions agree with TRBD1. Germline CDR1 reads SEHNR; CDR2 reads FQNEAQ (reference sequence). CDR3 length: 15 residues. V gave up 4 bases and J gave up 5 bases; unmatched junction bases: 7. CDR3 region: CASSSTGARNEKLFF. CDR3 coding DNA: TGTGCCAGCAGCTCTACAGGGGCCCGAAATGAAAAACTGTTTTTT.

This clonotype was observed many times. The CDR3: CASSLGAGVSTDEQYF. The DNA of the CDR3 is TGCGCCAGCAGCTTGGGGGCGGGGGTCAGTACGGACGAGCAGTACTTC. The gene calls are TRBV5-1 and TRBJ2-7, with TRBD2 matching over 7 bases. Trimming took 0 bases from V and 5 from J; bases not matched to a gene: 11. This CDR3 contains 16 residues. Germline CDR1 reads SGHRS; CDR2 reads YFSETQ.

The table lists this clonotype with a few counts. V usage is TRBV6-5 and J usage is TRBJ1-6; weak D call: TRBD1 (5 bases). The V end was cut by 0 bases, the J end by 7 bases, with 19 bases between. Looked up from germline, CDR1 is MNHEY and CDR2 is SVGAGI. This CDR3 is built from 18 residues. CDR3 sequence: CASSYSISEGMFNSPLHF. Here the CDR3 DNA reads TGTGCCAGCAGTTACTCGATTAGTGAGGGGATGTTCAATTCACCCCTCCACTTT.

The chain combines TRBV13 with TRBJ2-1, with 12 bases that match TRBD2. The CDR3 extends over 15 amino acids. Germline V lookup: CDR1 PRHDT, CDR2 FYEKMQ (reference sequence). V lost 1 base to trimming and J lost 10 bases; unmatched junction nucleotides: 5. CDR3 sequence (DNA): TGTGCCAGCAGCTTAGCACTAGCGGGGGGTAGAGAGCAGTTCTTC. As protein: CASSLALAGGREQFF.

This clonotype was detected a few times. The genes are TRBV4-2 and TRBJ2-4, with 8 bases fitting TRBD1. In germline, CDR1 is LGHNA, CDR2 YNFKEQ. This CDR3 has 16 residues. With V trimmed by 1 base and J by 9 bases, 11 bases remained unmatched. The CDR3 is CASSQALGQDRGIQYF. The CDR3 bases are TGTGCCAGCAGCCAAGCACTGGGGCAAGACAGGGGCATTCAGTACTTC.

On this clonotype itself: A much larger clone differs from this one at a single base, so this may be a read error. The rearrangement joins TRBV7-2 to TRBJ1-1, with a weak D call TRBD1 (6 bases). The germline CDR1 and CDR2 sequences are SGHTA and FQGNSA. The CDR3 is 14 residues long. The ends were cut back, 3 bases at V and 5 bases at J, with 13 bases in the middle. The CDR3 loop is CASSFPGAATEAFF. In DNA form, the CDR3 reads TGTGCCAGCAGCTTCCCGGGGGCGGCGACTGAAGCTTTCTTT.

Concerning this clonotype itself: This clone may be a read error of a much larger clone one base away. The V call is TRBV29-1, the J call TRBJ2-3; TRBD2 matches 7 bases. CDR1 and CDR2 from the germline V gene are SQVTM and ANQGSEA. The CDR3 spans 12 residues. The trim removed 7 bases at V and 6 bases at J, leaving 7 bases unmatched. The CDR3 DNA follows: TGCAGCGCCCAAAGCGGGGCCGATACGCAGTATTTT. It yields the protein CSAQSGADTQYF.

This clonotype was recorded a few times. This chain links TRBV27 with TRBJ2-3, with D tentatively TRBD2 (6 bases). Germline assignment: CDR1 MNHEY and CDR2 SMNVEV (reference sequence). CDR3 length: 15 residues. The ends were cut back, 3 bases at V and 4 bases at J, with 14 bases in the middle. As DNA, the CDR3 is TGTGCCAGCAGTTTCCCCGGAGGCGGGGCAGATACGCAGTATTTT. It codes for CASSFPGGGADTQYF.

The chain is built from TRBV7-3 and TRBJ2-3; no definite D call. Germline V gene data show CDR1 as SGHTA and CDR2 as FQGTGA. V was trimmed by 5 bases and J by 2 bases, leaving 8 bases between them. The CDR3 runs to 13 residues. The CDR3 nucleotides are TGTGCCAGCAGCGGATGGAACACAGATACGCAGTATTTT. Translated, it gives CASSGWNTDTQYF.

This clonotype was seen only a few times. The chain combines TRBV4-3 with TRBJ2-5; TRBD1 aligns across 7 bases. CDR1 is LGHNA, CDR2 YSLEER, per germline. V lost 1 base to trimming and J lost 2 bases; unmatched junction nucleotides: 10. The CDR3 extends over 17 amino acids. CDR3 sequence reads: CASSQAPYGTVQETQYF. CDR3 nucleotides: TGCGCCAGCAGCCAAGCTCCGTATGGGACAGTTCAAGAGACCCAGTACTTC.

Ten or more counts support this clonotype. The V and J genes are TRBV7-2 and TRBJ1-1; 8 positions match TRBD1. V was clipped by 3 bases and J by 7 bases; unmatched bases: 1. CDR1 and CDR2 from the germline V gene are SGHTA and FQGNSA. The CDR3 spans 12 residues. The CDR3, as DNA: TGTGCCAGCAGCTTCACAGGGGGTGAAGCTTTCTTT. As protein: CASSFTGGEAFF.

This clonotype was detected many times. This rearrangement joins TRBV30 to TRBJ2-7, with TRBD2 as a possible D gene (5 bases). Trimming shortened V by 1 base and J by 5 bases, and 6 bases separated the two germline ends. Per the germline V gene, CDR1 is GTSNPN and CDR2 is SVGIG (reference sequence). This CDR3 spans 11 amino acids. The CDR3 region is CAWSDGNEQYF. The CDR3 DNA reads TGTGCCTGGAGTGACGGGAACGAGCAGTACTTC.